Below, 11 T cell receptor beta chains from the same sample are listed, as sequenced in a study of blood T cells in healthy people across ages. Combining a sample-barcoded 5' primer with a J-beta primer mix, a second PCR ran for 7 to 11 cycles. MiXCR, run by TCRdb on the 5' RACE reads, gives a single entry per CDR3 protein. The repertoire consists of about 1,500,000 distinct CDR3 sequences, with approximately 42% occurring once and the leading ten covering 7.9%. The sample was blood. The receptors originated from a woman aged 18-29 years in good health.

The chain has TRBV29-1 and TRBJ1-2, with TRBD1 as a possible D gene (5 bases). The CDR3 extends over 13 amino acids. Germline CDR1 SQVTM, CDR2 ANQGSEA. V was trimmed by 5 bases and J by 5 bases, leaving 15 bases between them. CDR3 sequence reads: CSVPLGTGYGYTF. CDR3 sequence (DNA): TGCAGCGTTCCCCTTGGGACGGGATATGGCTACACCTTC.

This clonotype was seen a handful of times. The chain couples TRBV20-1 to TRBJ2-6; 12 bases match TRBD1. Per the germline V gene, CDR1 is DFQATT and CDR2 is SNEGSKA (reference sequence). The CDR3 has 18 residues. J was trimmed by 0 bases and V by 4 bases; bases with no gene match: 7. DNA for the CDR3: TGCAGTGCTACACCGGGACAGGGGGCATTCTCTGGGGCCAACGTCCTGACTTTC. Protein sequence: CSATPGQGAFSGANVLTF.

This clonotype has a handful of counts. This chain uses TRBV20-1 with TRBJ2-5, with D maybe TRBD2 (6 bases). CDR3 size: 12 residues. Per germline, CDR1 DFQATT and CDR2 SNEGSKA (reference sequence). Between the trimmed V and J ends, which lost 1 base and 5 bases, there was a span of 8 bases. CDR3 sequence (DNA): TGCAGTGCTAGAGGCCGGGAGGAGACCCAGTACTTC. It is translated as CSARGREETQYF.

There are a few counts of this clonotype. CDR3: CASSRGVVYGYTF. The CDR3 nucleotides read TGTGCCAGCAGCCGTGGAGTAGTCTATGGCTACACCTTC. The chain has TRBV3-1 and TRBJ1-2; no clear D gene. The germline V gene has CDR1 LGHDT and CDR2 YNNKEL (reference sequence). V lost 4 bases, J lost 4 bases, and 10 bases lay in between. This CDR3 is built from 13 residues.

This clonotype was seen only a few times. The chain uses TRBV7-2 and TRBJ2-3; unclear D gene. Germline CDR1 is SGHTA and CDR2 is FQGNSA. CDR3 size: 15 residues. Trimming took off 2 bases at V and 5 bases at J, with 14 bases between the two ends. CDR3 in amino acids: CASSLLDLTRDTQYF. The CDR3 DNA reads TGTGCCAGCAGCTTACTTGACCTAACGAGAGATACGCAGTATTTT. The full variable domain, completed using reference TRBV7-2 and TRBJ2-3, is GAGVSQSPSNKVTEKGKDVELRCDPISGHTALYWYRQSLGQGLEFLIYFQGNSAPDKSGLPSDRFSAERTGGSVSTLTIQRTQQEDSAVYLCASSLLDLTRDTQYFGPGTRLTVL.

This clonotype was counted only a few times. V gene TRBV5-5 combines with J gene TRBJ1-5; no definite D call. This CDR3 spans 14 amino acids. Germline values: CDR1 SGHKS, CDR2 YYEKEE (reference sequence). Trimming took off 2 bases at V and 7 bases at J, with 13 bases between the two ends. In DNA form, the CDR3 reads TGTGCCAGCAGCTTCTTAGATTCGGGCCAGCCCCAGCATTTT. Protein: CASSFLDSGQPQHF.

This clonotype was counted a few times. The chain has TRBV5-1 and TRBJ2-3; D may be TRBD2 (6 bases). This CDR3 contains 14 residues. With 5 bases removed from V and 4 bases from J, the gap between germline ends came to 14 bases. The germline CDR1 and CDR2 sequences are SGHRS and YFSETQ. CDR3 protein: CASREPEGSDTQYF. Written as DNA, the CDR3 is TGCGCCAGCAGGGAGCCGGAGGGGTCAGATACGCAGTATTTT.

The V call is TRBV6-5, the J call TRBJ2-3; D assignment may be TRBD1 or TRBD2 (5 bases each). V lost 6 bases and J 4 bases, leaving 20 bases between the germline ends. Germline V gene data show CDR1 as MNHEY and CDR2 as SVGAGI. The CDR3 totals 16 residues. DNA of the CDR3: TGTGCCAGCAGACGGACGGGACGAGCGGTTTCAGATACGCAGTATTTT. This gives the protein CASRRTGRAVSDTQYF.

This sequence joins TRBV20-1 and TRBJ1-1; D gene unclear. The CDR3 contains 16 residues. Between the trimmed V and J ends, which lost 6 bases and 1 base, there was a span of 21 bases. Germline V gene data show CDR1 as DFQATT and CDR2 as SNEGSKA (reference sequence). The CDR3 coding sequence is TGCAGTGCATCGCCCTCGGGCAGCCGAGGGAACACTGAAGCTTTCTTT. This sequence encodes CSASPSGSRGNTEAFF.

In its sample, this clonotype was seen a few times. J is TRBJ2-5 and V is TRBV6-2 or TRBV6-3, with D perhaps TRBD2 (6 bases). Trimming pared 3 bases from V and 1 base from J, leaving 12 bases between. In germline, CDR1 is MNHEY, CDR2 SVGEGT. The CDR3 extends over 15 amino acids. CDR3 sequence reads: CASSYRRGVQETQYF. CDR3 bases: TGTGCCAGCAGTTATAGGCGGGGAGTCCAAGAGACCCAGTACTTC.

The gene calls are TRBV20-1 and TRBJ2-7, with TRBD2 matching 7 bases. Germline V CDR1 and CDR2: DFQATT, SNEGSKA (reference sequence). The CDR3 has 17 residues. The ends lost 0 bases at V and 2 bases at J; junction bases unmatched: 13. CDR3 nucleotide sequence: TGCAGTGCTAGAGACCTAAACCCTACTAGCGACCCCTACGAGCAGTACTTC. Amino acid sequence: CSARDLNPTSDPYEQYF.